These T cell receptor beta chains were read from a single sample in a study of blood T cell repertoires in COVID-19. The repertoire was sequenced with immunoSEQ multiplex PCR; TCRdb's copy has only in-frame clones and lacks some. Of about 140,000 clones listed, 60% to 80% were seen once; the top ten hold around 3.2%. Sequenced: PBMCs or T cells enriched from blood (not recorded which). The receptors stem from a woman between 45 and 60 years old who had recovered from COVID-19. Each CDR3 is given with its conserved first and last residue. The D gene is left open where the match is weak. Only some rows state a clone size, as once, few, many or a class for expanded clones.

v_gene: TRBV4-1; d_gene: .; abundance: once; j_gene: TRBJ2-6; CDR3aa: CASSQEGGAAGANVLTF; CDR3nt: TGCGCCAGCAGCCAAGAAGGGGGGGCGGCAGGGGCCAACGTCCTGACTTTC
v_gene: TRBV4-1; d_gene: .; abundance: .; j_gene: TRBJ1-3; CDR3aa: CASSTGGSSGNTIYF; CDR3nt: TGCGCCAGCAGCACCGGGGGGAGCTCTGGAAACACCATATATTTT
v_gene: TRBV9; d_gene: TRBD1; abundance: .; j_gene: TRBJ1-5; CDR3aa: CASSVEGQKNQPQHF; CDR3nt: TGTGCCAGCAGCGTAGAGGGACAGAAGAATCAGCCCCAGCATTTT
v_gene: TRBV27; d_gene: .; abundance: once; j_gene: TRBJ2-6; CDR3aa: CASRILSGANVLTF; CDR3nt: TGTGCCAGCAGAATACTTTCTGGGGCCAACGTCCTGACTTTC
v_gene: TRBV28; d_gene: TRBD1; abundance: .; j_gene: TRBJ1-4; CDR3aa: CASRQGAANEKLFF; CDR3nt: TGTGCCAGCAGACAGGGGGCTGCTAATGAAAAACTGTTTTTT
v_gene: TRBV28; d_gene: TRBD2; abundance: .; j_gene: TRBJ2-2; CDR3aa: CASSGREGLSGELFF; CDR3nt: TGTGCCAGCAGTGGGCGGGAGGGCCTTTCCGGGGAGCTGTTTTTT
v_gene: TRBV7-3; d_gene: .; abundance: .; j_gene: TRBJ2-3; CDR3aa: CASSPAAATDTQYF; CDR3nt: TGTGCCAGCAGCCCTGCAGCGGCGACAGATACGCAGTATTTT
v_gene: TRBV2; d_gene: .; abundance: few; j_gene: TRBJ1-6; CDR3aa: CASTEEGYYNSPLHF; CDR3nt: TGTGCCAGCACCGAAGAGGGCTATTATAATTCACCCCTCCACTTT
v_gene: TRBV5-1; d_gene: TRBD1; abundance: once; j_gene: TRBJ1-1; CDR3aa: CASSFGAGTGSMNTEAFF; CDR3nt: TGCGCCAGCAGCTTTGGCGCCGGGACAGGGTCCATGAACACTGAAGCTTTCTTT
v_gene: TRBV6-5; d_gene: TRBD2; abundance: .; j_gene: TRBJ2-1; CDR3aa: CASSYSAGGPFNEQFF; CDR3nt: TGTGCCAGCAGTTACTCGGCGGGAGGGCCGTTTAATGAGCAGTTCTTC
v_gene: TRBV7-9; d_gene: .; abundance: few; j_gene: TRBJ2-1; CDR3aa: CASTTPQEGRNRNEQFF; CDR3nt: TGTGCCAGCACAACGCCTCAGGAGGGCCGGAATAGAAATGAGCAGTTCTTC
v_gene: TRBV7-9; d_gene: TRBD1; abundance: .; j_gene: TRBJ1-2; CDR3aa: CASSLLRDRSFYGYTF; CDR3nt: TGTGCCAGCAGCTTATTACGGGACAGATCTTTCTATGGCTACACCTTC
v_gene: TRBV6-5; d_gene: .; abundance: once; j_gene: TRBJ1-2; CDR3aa: CASIPAGAYGYTF; CDR3nt: TGTGCCAGCATTCCCGCAGGGGCTTATGGCTACACCTTC
v_gene: TRBV29-1; d_gene: .; abundance: .; j_gene: TRBJ1-2; CDR3aa: CSVGLDMANYGYTF; CDR3nt: TGCAGCGTTGGACTAGACATGGCTAACTATGGCTACACCTTC
v_gene: TRBV9; d_gene: TRBD2; abundance: .; j_gene: TRBJ2-3; CDR3aa: CASSGEGTGRALNTQYF; CDR3nt: TGTGCCAGCAGCGGAGAGGGGACCGGGAGGGCCCTAAATACGCAGTATTTT
v_gene: TRBV9; d_gene: .; abundance: .; j_gene: TRBJ2-7; CDR3aa: CASSVASGSYEQYF; CDR3nt: TGTGCCAGCAGCGTAGCGTCCGGCTCCTACGAGCAGTACTTC
v_gene: TRBV12-3/TRBV12-4; d_gene: TRBD2; abundance: .; j_gene: TRBJ2-7; CDR3aa: CASSGAGGPEQYF; CDR3nt: TGTGCCAGCAGTGGGGCGGGGGGGCCAGAGCAGTACTTC
v_gene: TRBV5-1; d_gene: TRBD1; abundance: few; j_gene: TRBJ1-1; CDR3aa: CASSQGTGGTEAFF; CDR3nt: TGCGCCAGCAGCCAGGGGACAGGGGGCACTGAAGCTTTCTTT
v_gene: TRBV9; d_gene: TRBD2; abundance: few; j_gene: TRBJ2-3; CDR3aa: CASTKTSGSGDTQYF; CDR3nt: TGTGCCAGCACCAAGACTAGCGGGAGTGGAGATACGCAGTATTTT
v_gene: TRBV9; d_gene: .; abundance: few; j_gene: TRBJ2-5; CDR3aa: CASSVIPSQETQYF; CDR3nt: TGTGCCAGCAGCGTAATTCCTAGCCAAGAGACCCAGTACTTC
v_gene: TRBV10-3; d_gene: .; abundance: .; j_gene: TRBJ2-2; CDR3aa: CAISESSGDSTGELFF; CDR3nt: TGTGCCATCAGTGAGTCGTCGGGAGATAGCACCGGGGAGCTGTTTTTT
v_gene: TRBV7-3; d_gene: .; abundance: .; j_gene: TRBJ2-5; CDR3aa: CASSFSQSSVFDF; CDR3nt: TGTGCCAGCAGCTTTTCCCAATCGAGCGTATTCGACTTC
v_gene: TRBV14; d_gene: .; abundance: .; j_gene: TRBJ1-3; CDR3aa: CASKAGHSGNTIYF; CDR3nt: TGTGCCAGCAAAGCAGGGCACTCTGGAAACACCATATATTTT
v_gene: TRBV7-9; d_gene: TRBD1; abundance: once; j_gene: TRBJ2-1; CDR3aa: CASSFFTGQGIHEQFF; CDR3nt: TGTGCCAGCAGCTTCTTCACGGGACAGGGGATACATGAGCAGTTCTTC
v_gene: TRBV11-3; d_gene: .; abundance: .; j_gene: TRBJ2-3; CDR3aa: CASSLGGSLTDTQYF; CDR3nt: TGTGCCAGCAGCTTAGGAGGCAGCTTGACAGATACGCAGTATTTT
v_gene: TRBV27; d_gene: .; abundance: few; j_gene: TRBJ1-5; CDR3aa: CASSLLGQINQPQHF; CDR3nt: TGTGCCAGCAGTTTGTTAGGACAGATCAATCAGCCCCAGCATTTT
v_gene: TRBV7-8; d_gene: .; abundance: .; j_gene: TRBJ2-5; CDR3aa: CASSLDPGRETQYF; CDR3nt: TGTGCCAGCAGCTTAGACCCAGGGCGGGAGACCCAGTACTTC
v_gene: TRBV7-8; d_gene: .; abundance: .; j_gene: TRBJ1-2; CDR3aa: CASSSLAGLPGYGYTF; CDR3nt: TGTGCCAGCAGCTCACTCGCGGGTCTCCCGGGGTATGGCTACACCTTC
v_gene: TRBV3-1/TRBV3-2; d_gene: .; abundance: .; j_gene: TRBJ2-1; CDR3aa: CASSQGGYYFSYNEQFF; CDR3nt: TGTGCCAGCAGCCAAGGAGGATATTACTTCTCCTACAATGAGCAGTTCTTC
v_gene: TRBV29-1; d_gene: .; abundance: .; j_gene: TRBJ1-2; CDR3aa: CSALGLGGYTF; CDR3nt: TGCAGCGCGTTGGGACTGGGTGGCTACACCTTC
v_gene: TRBV9; d_gene: TRBD2; abundance: .; j_gene: TRBJ2-2; CDR3aa: CASSDNGRATGELFF; CDR3nt: TGTGCCAGCAGCGACAACGGGAGGGCCACCGGGGAGCTGTTTTTT
v_gene: TRBV7-2; d_gene: TRBD1; abundance: .; j_gene: TRBJ1-2; CDR3aa: CASSRDRVDGYTF; CDR3nt: TGTGCCAGCAGCCGGGACAGGGTGGATGGCTACACCTTC
v_gene: TRBV2; d_gene: TRBD2; abundance: .; j_gene: TRBJ2-1; CDR3aa: CASSEATSGTYEQFF; CDR3nt: TGTGCCAGCAGTGAAGCGACTAGCGGGACCTATGAGCAGTTCTTC
v_gene: TRBV7-9; d_gene: .; abundance: few; j_gene: TRBJ1-5; CDR3aa: CASSPQARGRVPKPQHF; CDR3nt: TGTGCCAGCAGCCCCCAGGCGCGCGGGCGAGTACCCAAGCCCCAGCATTTT
v_gene: TRBV6-4; d_gene: .; abundance: .; j_gene: TRBJ1-1; CDR3aa: CASSLQGNTEAFF; CDR3nt: TGTGCCAGCAGTTTACAGGGGAACACTGAAGCTTTCTTT
v_gene: TRBV29-1; d_gene: .; abundance: .; j_gene: TRBJ1-3; CDR3aa: CSVEKAQGGSGNTIYF; CDR3nt: TGCAGCGTTGAAAAGGCCCAGGGAGGCTCTGGAAACACCATATATTTT
v_gene: TRBV7-8; d_gene: .; abundance: .; j_gene: TRBJ1-2; CDR3aa: CASSFAGGSNYGYTF; CDR3nt: TGTGCCAGCAGCTTCGCGGGGGGATCCAACTATGGCTACACCTTC
v_gene: TRBV27; d_gene: .; abundance: .; j_gene: TRBJ2-7; CDR3aa: CASSLVTGPYEQYF; CDR3nt: TGTGCCAGCAGCCTAGTAACAGGTCCCTACGAGCAGTACTTC
v_gene: TRBV24-1; d_gene: .; abundance: .; j_gene: TRBJ1-4; CDR3aa: CATSDLDPGTTNEKLFF; CDR3nt: TGTGCCACCAGTGATCTGGACCCGGGAACAACTAATGAAAAACTGTTTTTT
v_gene: TRBV5-1; d_gene: .; abundance: few; j_gene: TRBJ1-2; CDR3aa: CASSSTGLYGYTF; CDR3nt: TGCGCCAGCAGCTCCACAGGGCTCTATGGCTACACCTTC
v_gene: TRBV5-5; d_gene: TRBD1; abundance: few; j_gene: TRBJ1-4; CDR3aa: CASSLVDRINEKLFF; CDR3nt: TGTGCCAGCAGCTTGGTGGACAGGATTAATGAAAAACTGTTTTTT
v_gene: TRBV3-1/TRBV3-2; d_gene: .; abundance: few; j_gene: TRBJ1-2; CDR3aa: CASSQYRDYGYTF; CDR3nt: TGTGCCAGCAGCCAATACAGGGATTATGGCTACACCTTC
v_gene: TRBV10-3; d_gene: TRBD1; abundance: .; j_gene: TRBJ2-4; CDR3aa: CAISPGTGFAKNIQYF; CDR3nt: TGTGCCATCAGCCCCGGGACAGGGTTCGCCAAAAACATTCAGTACTTC
v_gene: TRBV30; d_gene: TRBD1; abundance: .; j_gene: TRBJ1-6; CDR3aa: CAWSVRTGGQSPLHF; CDR3nt: TGTGCCTGGAGTGTCCGAACAGGGGGCCAATCACCCCTCCACTTT
v_gene: TRBV3-1/TRBV3-2; d_gene: TRBD1; abundance: .; j_gene: TRBJ2-5; CDR3aa: CASSRNTGGGMETQYF; CDR3nt: TGTGCCAGCAGCCGAAATACAGGGGGCGGGATGGAGACCCAGTACTTC
v_gene: TRBV2; d_gene: TRBD1; abundance: many; j_gene: TRBJ2-7; CDR3aa: CASSERGGPYEQYF; CDR3nt: TGTGCCAGCAGTGAACGAGGGGGCCCCTACGAGCAGTACTTC
v_gene: TRBV18; d_gene: TRBD1; abundance: .; j_gene: TRBJ2-3; CDR3aa: CASSPQAWTGGNSDTQYF; CDR3nt: TGTGCCAGCTCACCACAGGCTTGGACAGGGGGCAACTCAGATACGCAGTATTTT
v_gene: TRBV7-2; d_gene: TRBD1; abundance: .; j_gene: TRBJ2-3; CDR3aa: CASSVGTGGSTDTQYF; CDR3nt: TGTGCCAGCAGCGTCGGGACAGGGGGTTCTACAGATACGCAGTATTTT
v_gene: TRBV5-1; d_gene: TRBD2; abundance: few; j_gene: TRBJ2-7; CDR3aa: CASSLEGSGVSYEQYF; CDR3nt: TGCGCCAGCAGCTTGGAAGGTAGCGGGGTCTCCTACGAGCAGTACTTC
v_gene: TRBV3-1/TRBV3-2; d_gene: TRBD2; abundance: .; j_gene: TRBJ2-5; CDR3aa: CASQTSGRGETQYF; CDR3nt: TGTGCCAGCCAGACTAGCGGGAGGGGAGAGACCCAGTACTTC
v_gene: TRBV7-9; d_gene: TRBD1; abundance: once; j_gene: TRBJ1-1; CDR3aa: CASRPGQGGTEAFF; CDR3nt: TGTGCCAGCAGGCCGGGACAGGGCGGCACTGAAGCTTTCTTT